Listed below are T cell receptor beta chains from one sample, sequenced in a study of control samples from healthy donors and cancer patients. Method: immunoSEQ multiplex PCR; TCRdb's copy keeps in-frame clones and lacks some. This sample yields around 150,000 clones, of which 95% to 96% are seen a single time; approximately 0.93% belongs to the top ten. The sample consisted of blood. The receptors here all came from a woman aged 25 to 45 in good health. CDR3s include the opening cysteine and the closing phenylalanine or tryptophan. D genes are given only for firm matches. Expanded clones are given a class, and other clones once, few, many or no size at all.

J	size	D	V	DNA	CDR3
TRBJ2-1	-	-	TRBV7-9	TGTGCCAGCAGCCGTCGGGGGGCGAGGAATGAGCAGTTCTTC	CASSRRGARNEQFF
TRBJ2-7	-	TRBD1	TRBV7-9	TGTGCCAGCACCTCAAGGGGACAGGGGAGCAACGAGCAGTACTTC	CASTSRGQGSNEQYF
TRBJ1-2	-	TRBD1	TRBV6-6	TGTGCCAGCAGATTTCGGACAGGGGTGGGCTACACCTTC	CASRFRTGVGYTF
TRBJ1-5	-	-	TRBV6-6	TGTGCCAGCAGTCGAACCGGGACTGATTTGAGCAATCAGCCCCAGCATTTT	CASSRTGTDLSNQPQHF
TRBJ2-5	-	-	TRBV7-9	TGTGCCAGCAGCTTACCTCGATTAGGGAGACAGGGAGGGCAAGAGACCCAGTACTTC	CASSLPRLGRQGGQETQYF
TRBJ1-6	-	-	TRBV6-6	TGTGCCAGCAGTTATGCGGATTACTATAATTCACCCCTCCACTTT	CASSYADYYNSPLHF
TRBJ1-5	-	TRBD1	TRBV2	TGTGCCAGCAGGGGGACAGACAATAGCAATCAGCCCCAGCATTTT	CASRGTDNSNQPQHF
TRBJ2-3	-	-	TRBV7-9	TGTGCCAGCAGACTCTGGGGAAGTAGCACAGATACGCAGTATTTT	CASRLWGSSTDTQYF
TRBJ1-2	-	-	TRBV10-3	TGTGCCATCGAGACCACGTATGGCTACACCTTC	CAIETTYGYTF
TRBJ2-1	-	TRBD2	TRBV4-2	TGTGCCAGTAGAGCGAGCGGGAGTGGCAGCAATGAGCAGTTCTTC	CASRASGSGSNEQFF
TRBJ2-5	-	-	TRBV5-6	TGTGCCAGCAGCTTGTTCACAGGGAGTGTAGAGACCCAGTACTTC	CASSLFTGSVETQYF
TRBJ1-1	-	-	TRBV18	TGTGCCAGCTCTCCGACTACTCCTCTCGGAAAGGCTGAAGCTTTCTTT	CASSPTTPLGKAEAFF
TRBJ2-5	-	-	TRBV7-8	TGTGCCAGCAGCTTCTGGGAAGGACCTGGGGAGACCCAGTACTTC	CASSFWEGPGETQYF
TRBJ1-1	-	-	TRBV14	TGTGCCAGCAGCCAAGAACCGGAGAGTCCCGCTGAAGCTTTCTTT	CASSQEPESPAEAFF
TRBJ2-7	-	-	TRBV15	TGTGCCACCAGCAGCCCGGACAGCTACGAGCAGTACTTC	CATSSPDSYEQYF
TRBJ2-3	few	-	TRBV12-5	TGTGCTAGTGGTTTGGGGACGGACGCTAGCACAGATACGCAGTATTTT	CASGLGTDASTDTQYF
TRBJ1-5	-	TRBD1	TRBV6-5	TGTGCCAGCAGTCGGACAGGAGGTAGTCGGCAGCCCCAGCATTTT	CASSRTGGSRQPQHF
TRBJ2-1	-	TRBD2	TRBV18	TGTGCCAGCTCACCATCGGGACTAGCGGGAGCCAATGAGCAGTTCTTC	CASSPSGLAGANEQFF
TRBJ2-3	-	TRBD1	TRBV5-1	TGCGCCAGCAGCCGAGAGACAGGGGACTCCTCTCCGCAGTATTTT	CASSRETGDSSPQYF
TRBJ2-3	-	TRBD2	TRBV5-1	TGCGCCAGCAGCTTAGGACTAGCGGCAGATACGCAGTATTTT	CASSLGLAADTQYF
TRBJ1-1	-	-	TRBV9	TGTGCCAGCACCGAAGGACCCAACACTGAAGCTTTCTTT	CASTEGPNTEAFF
TRBJ1-1	-	-	TRBV14	TGTGCCAGCAGCCAAATAGAACGAGTAGGACGGTGGAACACTGAAGCTTTCTTT	CASSQIERVGRWNTEAFF
TRBJ2-7	-	-	TRBV5-1	TGCGCCAGCAGCTTAGACTCCATCTACGAGCAGTACTTC	CASSLDSIYEQYF
TRBJ1-1	-	-	TRBV9	TGTGCCAGCAGCGTAGATATTAGGGCGGTGGAAGCTTTCTTT	CASSVDIRAVEAFF
TRBJ1-2	-	-	TRBV6-5	TGTGCCAGCATTCCTGGGGGCTTCGGCTACACCTTC	CASIPGGFGYTF
TRBJ1-1	-	-	TRBV18	TGTGCCAGCTCACCAAATGGGGTCGGTACTGAAGCTTTCTTT	CASSPNGVGTEAFF
TRBJ2-7	-	TRBD2	TRBV6-5	TGTGCCAGCAGTCAACTAGCGGGAGGGGGAGGCGAGCAGTACTTC	CASSQLAGGGGEQYF
TRBJ2-1	-	TRBD1	TRBV10-2	TGCGCCAGCAGACCGGGACAGGGGGTTGGTGAGCAGTTCTTC	CASRPGQGVGEQFF
TRBJ2-7	-	TRBD1	TRBV28	TGTGCCAGCAGTTTAATTCAGGACAGGGTATATGGAAACTACGAGCAGTACTTC	CASSLIQDRVYGNYEQYF
TRBJ2-1	-	TRBD1	TRBV24-1	TGTGCCACCAGTGACTCTGGACAGGGCAACTACAATGAGCAGTTCTTC	CATSDSGQGNYNEQFF
TRBJ2-3	-	-	TRBV6-5	TGTGCCAACGGACAGTCCCGCACAGATACGCAGTATTTT	CANGQSRTDTQYF
TRBJ2-1	-	-	TRBV28	TGTGCCAGCAGTTTCAGGGGGACTTACAATGAGCAGTTCTTC	CASSFRGTYNEQFF
TRBJ2-7	-	TRBD2	TRBV6-5	TGTGCCAGCAGACCGGCTAGCGGGGGGAGGCACGAGCAGTACTTC	CASRPASGGRHEQYF
TRBJ2-2	-	-	TRBV6-5	TGTGCCAGCAGTTACTCGGGACCTCCCACCGGGGAGCTGTTTTTT	CASSYSGPPTGELFF
TRBJ2-3	-	TRBD2	TRBV4-1	TGCGCCAGCAGCCAACGGGGACTAGCGGGGGCAGATACGCAGTATTTT	CASSQRGLAGADTQYF
TRBJ1-5	-	-	TRBV23-1	TGCGCCAGCAGTCAATGTGCAGGGCTAAATCAGCCCCAGCATTTT	CASSQCAGLNQPQHF
TRBJ2-3	-	TRBD2	TRBV6-6	TGTGCCAGCACTGAGGCTAGCGGGACGGCAGATACGCAGTATTTT	CASTEASGTADTQYF
TRBJ1-1	-	-	TRBV20-1	TGCAGTGCTAGTAGGCCGGGACCGCAGAACACTGAAGCTTTCTTT	CSASRPGPQNTEAFF
TRBJ2-1	-	-	TRBV6-5	TGTGCCAGCAGTCCCTCCAGAAGCTCCTACAATGAGCAGTTCTTC	CASSPSRSSYNEQFF
TRBJ2-1	-	-	TRBV11-2	TGTGCCAGCAGCCGGACTTTTTACAATGAGCAGTTCTTC	CASSRTFYNEQFF
TRBJ2-7	-	TRBD1	TRBV19	TGTGCCAGTAGTAAGGGCATGCGGGACAGGGCCTACGAGCAGTACTTC	CASSKGMRDRAYEQYF
TRBJ1-2	-	TRBD1	TRBV6-5	TGTGCCAGCAGTCTCAAGGGGGCCTATGGCTACACCTTC	CASSLKGAYGYTF
TRBJ2-7	-	TRBD2	TRBV5-1	TGCGCCAGCAGCAACGTCCTAGCGGGAGTGAGTAACGAGCAGTACTTC	CASSNVLAGVSNEQYF